This entry lists 24 T cell receptor beta chains sequenced from one sample in a study of blood T cell repertoires in COVID-19. Libraries were prepared by immunoSEQ multiplex PCR; TCRdb keeps only in-frame clonotypes and omits some of them. Counted here are roughly 84,000 clones, approximately 80% occurring once; the ten biggest clones make up 15%. Specimen: peripheral blood. These receptors were obtained from a woman older than 75 with acute or convalescent COVID-19.

This clone appeared once. The chain is built from TRBV6-5 and TRBJ2-3; no clear D gene. Germline V gene sequence: CDR1 MNHEY, CDR2 SVGAGI. The CDR3 sequence is 14 residues long. Trimming removed 6 bases from V and 3 bases from J, with 13 bases in between. CDR3 sequence: CASSRFFGTDTQYF. CDR3 in DNA: TGTGCCAGCAGCCGGTTTTTCGGTACAGATACGCAGTATTTT.

The chain has TRBV7-9 and TRBJ2-1, with 10 bases that match TRBD2. Germline assignment: CDR1 SEHNR and CDR2 FQNEAQ (reference sequence). The CDR3 runs to 14 residues. V trimming: 7 bases; J trimming: 8 bases; junction bases outside the gene matches: 8. CDR3 coding DNA: TGTGCCAGCAACCTTAGCGGGGGGATTTATGAGCAGTTCTTC. Translation: CASNLSGGIYEQFF.

V usage is TRBV6-5 and J usage is TRBJ2-7, with TRBD1 matching over 7 bases. The trim removed 6 bases at V and 1 base at J, leaving 3 bases unmatched. CDR1 and CDR2 (germline): MNHEY, SVGAGI. This CDR3 comprises 13 residues. This chain's CDR3 is CASSTGESYEQYF. CDR3 coding DNA: TGTGCCAGCAGCACAGGGGAGTCCTACGAGCAGTACTTC.

V and J are TRBV5-4 and TRBJ1-2; 8 nucleotides agree with TRBD1. The length of the CDR3 is 13 residues. The V gene end was trimmed by 9 bases and the J gene end by 8 bases; junction bases not matched to a gene: 12. Germline V gives CDR1 SGHNT, CDR2 YYREEE (reference sequence). This chain's CDR3 is CATNQGAWEGYTF. CDR3 sequence (DNA): TGTGCCACCAATCAGGGGGCTTGGGAGGGCTACACCTTC.

The sample holds one count of this clone. The chain recombines TRBV9 with TRBJ2-7; TRBD2 aligns across 12 bases. Germline lookup yields CDR1 SGDLS and CDR2 YYNGEE. The CDR3 totals 15 residues. With 2 bases clipped from V and 5 bases from J, the junction kept 5 bases outside the gene matches. The CDR3 DNA sequence: TGTGCCAGCAGCGTCGGGACTAGCGGGTCCCACGAGCAGTACTTC. Translating it yields CASSVGTSGSHEQYF.

The chain couples TRBV6-2 or TRBV6-3 to TRBJ1-2; 9 bases align to TRBD1. CDR1 and CDR2 (germline): MNHEY, SVGEGT. The J segment lost 9 bases and the V segment lost 5 bases, leaving 13 bases of the junction unmatched. The CDR3 runs to 15 residues. DNA for the CDR3: TGTGCCAGCAGTCCCCGACCCGGACAGGGGTATCGCTACACCTTC. Its protein product is CASSPRPGQGYRYTF.

The chain recombines TRBV19 with TRBJ1-2; D call uncertain. This CDR3 is built from 15 residues. The germline V gene has CDR1 LNHDA and CDR2 SQIVND (reference sequence). V dropped 0 bases and J dropped 2 bases, with 10 bases sitting between them. The chain's CDR3 is CASSIDREVNYGYTF. The CDR3 DNA sequence: TGTGCCAGTAGTATAGATCGGGAGGTCAACTATGGCTACACCTTC. The whole variable domain, filled in from reference TRBV19 and TRBJ1-2, reads DGGITQSPKYLFRKEGQNVTLSCEQNLNHDAMYWYRQDPGQGLRLIYYSQIVNDFQKGDIAEGYSVSREKKESFPLTVTSAQKNPTAFYLCASSIDREVNYGYTFGSGTRLTVV.

This chain links TRBV19 with TRBJ2-2; 13 nucleotides match TRBD2. Germline loops: CDR1 LNHDA, CDR2 SQIVND (reference sequence). Germline trimming cut 3 bases from V and 1 base from J; bases unmatched to any gene: 2. This CDR3 comprises 17 residues. CDR3 sequence: CASSMGTSGMNTGELFF. CDR3 sequence (DNA): TGTGCCAGTAGTATGGGGACTAGCGGGATGAACACCGGGGAGCTGTTTTTT. Filled out from reference TRBV19 and TRBJ2-2, the complete variable domain reads DGGITQSPKYLFRKEGQNVTLSCEQNLNHDAMYWYRQDPGQGLRLIYYSQIVNDFQKGDIAEGYSVSREKKESFPLTVTSAQKNPTAFYLCASSMGTSGMNTGELFFGEGSRLTVL.

This chain uses TRBV11-3 with TRBJ1-2; D is ambiguous. The V gene's germline CDR1 is SGHNT and CDR2 YENEEA. Trimming cost V 0 bases and J 7 bases, with 12 bases left between them. The CDR3 is 14 amino acids. DNA of the CDR3: TGTGCCAGCAGCTTAGAGGGGAGTTCCTTTGGCTACACCTTC. Translated: CASSLEGSSFGYTF.

The gene calls are TRBV7-9 and TRBJ1-2, with 8 bases lining up with TRBD1. The CDR3 covers 17 residues. Trimming cost V 4 bases and J 8 bases; bases outside gene matches: 18. CDR1 is SEHNR, CDR2 FQNEAQ, per germline (reference sequence). CDR3 nucleotides: TGTGCCAGCAGCTATTTCGGACAGGGCTTCGATTTAGAAGGCTACACCTTC. Translated: CASSYFGQGFDLEGYTF. The variable domain in full, with the rest retrieved from reference TRBV7-9 and TRBJ1-2, is DTGVSQNPRHKITKRGQNVTFRCDPISEHNRLYWYRQTLGQGPEFLTYFQNEAQLEKSRLLSDRFSAERPKGSFSTLEIQRTEQGDSAMYLCASSYFGQGFDLEGYTFGSGTRLTVV.

The chain links TRBV5-1 to TRBJ1-4; 9 bases align to TRBD1. The germline CDR1 and CDR2 sequences are SGHRS and YFSETQ. Trimming took 4 bases from V and 8 from J; bases not matched to a gene: 6. This CDR3 has 14 amino acids. CDR3 loop: CASSPGDRDEKLFF. The DNA for the CDR3 is TGCGCCAGCAGCCCAGGGGACAGGGACGAAAAACTGTTTTTT.

The V gene is TRBV6-5, the J gene TRBJ1-1; D is unclear. This CDR3 is 13 amino acids long. The V end lost 9 bases, the J end lost 6 bases, and 17 bases lay between the germline ends. Germline V CDR1 and CDR2: MNHEY, SVGAGI. The CDR3: CASTRETSAEAFF. In DNA, the CDR3 is TGTGCCAGTACCCGGGAGACCAGCGCTGAAGCTTTCTTT.

The V gene is TRBV7-9, the J gene TRBJ2-5, with D unresolved. Per germline, CDR1 SEHNR and CDR2 FQNEAQ (reference sequence). Trimming stripped 2 bases from V and 1 base from J, with 17 bases between. The CDR3 totals 17 residues. CDR3 sequence reads: CASSLPPPRVLQETQYF. The CDR3 DNA reads as TGTGCCAGCAGCTTACCACCTCCACGGGTTCTCCAAGAGACCCAGTACTTC.

The chain has TRBV5-4 and TRBJ1-4; tentatively, D is TRBD1 (5 bases). The CDR3 is 14 amino acids. The ends were cut back, 1 base at V and 4 bases at J, with 8 bases in the middle. Germline V gene sequence: CDR1 SGHNT, CDR2 YYREEE (reference sequence). In DNA form, the CDR3 reads TGTGCCAGCAGCTTGACAGGAGTTAATGAAAAACTGTTTTTT. Its protein product is CASSLTGVNEKLFF.

The chain combines TRBV11-2 with TRBJ1-2; perhaps TRBD1 as D (6 bases). Trimming took 7 bases from V and 2 from J, leaving 17 bases between them. Germline CDR1 and CDR2: SGHAT and FQNNGV. The CDR3 is 15 residues long. CDR3 residues: CASTETGGANYGYTF. In nucleotides, the CDR3 is TGTGCCAGCACAGAGACAGGCGGAGCGAACTATGGCTACACCTTC.

The chain links TRBV11-3 to TRBJ1-2; a weak D match, TRBD1 (5 bases). The CDR3 contains 12 residues. Germline V gene sequence: CDR1 SGHNT, CDR2 YENEEA. V shed 5 bases and J shed 8 bases, with 12 bases lying between them. The CDR3 region has the DNA TGTGCCAGCAGCCCCGCGGGGGGAGGCTACACCTTC. It translates to CASSPAGGGYTF.

The chain is built from TRBV12-5 and TRBJ2-1; 11 bases map to TRBD2. The germline V gene has CDR1 LGHNT and CDR2 FRNRAP. After removal of 0 bases from V and 5 bases from J, the junction contained 6 bases not matched to a gene. The length of the CDR3 is 17 residues. The CDR3 here is CASGLVRLAGGHNEQFF. The CDR3 DNA follows: TGTGCTAGTGGTTTGGTACGTCTAGCGGGGGGTCACAATGAGCAGTTCTTC. The entire variable domain, with the rest obtained from reference TRBV12-5 and TRBJ2-1, is as follows: DARVTQTPRHKVTEMGQEVTMRCQPILGHNTVFWYRQTMMQGLELLAYFRNRAPLDDSGMPKDRFSAEMPDATLATLKIQPSEPRDSAVYFCASGLVRLAGGHNEQFFGPGTRLTVL.

The chain joins TRBV3-1 (or the pseudogene TRBV3-2) to TRBJ2-2; no firm D call. CDR3 size: 13 residues. Germline lookup yields CDR1 LGHDT and CDR2 YNNKEL (reference sequence). V was shortened by 1 base and J by 4 bases, with 4 bases between the two germline ends. This chain's CDR3 is CASSQAGTGELFF. For the CDR3, the DNA is TGTGCCAGCAGCCAAGCGGGCACCGGGGAGCTGTTTTTT.

The V gene is TRBV6-5, the J gene TRBJ2-1; 12 bases map to TRBD2. This CDR3 spans 15 amino acids. V was pared by 6 bases and J by 4 bases, with 4 bases of the junction left unmatched. Germline V gives CDR1 MNHEY, CDR2 SVGAGI. The CDR3 bases are TGTGCCAGCAGCCAACTAGCGGGGGGATACAATGAGCAGTTCTTC. It yields the protein CASSQLAGGYNEQFF.

The gene calls are TRBV18 and TRBJ2-6; the D is unclear. Per the germline V gene, CDR1 is KGHSH and CDR2 is LQKENI. This CDR3 region has 14 residues. The V end was cut by 10 bases, the J end by 0 bases, with 10 bases between. The CDR3 protein is CATQPISGANVLTF. The CDR3, as DNA: TGTGCCACCCAACCTATCTCTGGGGCCAACGTCCTGACTTTC.

The chain joins TRBV12-3 or TRBV12-4 to TRBJ2-5; no clear D. V was shortened by 5 bases and J by 11 bases, with 12 bases between the two germline ends. The CDR3 consists of 11 residues. DNA of the CDR3: TGTGCCAGCAGTACCCCCCTACAGCAGTACTTC. Translated, it gives CASSTPLQQYF.

V usage is TRBV27 and J usage is TRBJ2-6; D remains unclear. CDR1 is MNHEY and CDR2 is SMNVEV in the germline V gene (reference sequence). Trimming cost V 2 bases and J 0 bases, with 11 bases left between them. CDR3 length equals 17 residues. CDR3 coding DNA: TGTGCCAGCAGTTTAATGGTCACTCACTCTGGGGCCAACGTCCTGACTTTC. This sequence encodes CASSLMVTHSGANVLTF.

The chain employs TRBV4-2 and TRBJ1-5, with D hard to call. V gave up 4 bases and J gave up 2 bases, with 12 bases separating them. The CDR3 is 15 residues long. Per the germline V gene, CDR1 is LGHNA and CDR2 is YNFKEQ. The DNA of the CDR3 is TGTGCCAGCAGCCCGGGAAGGGTTGGCAATCAGCCCCAGCATTTT. This translates into CASSPGRVGNQPQHF.

This clone was detected once. This chain joins TRBV30 and TRBJ2-7; 7 bases are shared with TRBD2. The CDR3 contains 15 residues. The germline V gene has CDR1 GTSNPN and CDR2 SVGIG (reference sequence). Trimming took 0 bases from V and 7 from J; bases not matched to a gene: 12. CDR3 DNA sequence: TGTGCCTGGAGTGTAGGGCCTCGGGAGGTATGGGAGCAGTACTTC. Translated, it gives CAWSVGPREVWEQYF. The full variable domain, in which reference TRBV30 and TRBJ2-7 provide the parts outside the CDR3, is SQTIHQWPATLVQPVGSPLSLECTVEGTSNPNLYWYRQAAGRGLQLLFYSVGIGQISSEVPQNLSASRPQDRQFILSSKKLLLSDSGFYLCAWSVGPREVWEQYFGPGTRLTVT.